This T cell receptor beta chain was captured in a study of cytomegalovirus exposure and HLA in healthy donors. Broader study findings: Per published reports, the classifier diagnosed cytomegalovirus status with high specificity and sensitivity. The study designated over 150 TCR beta chains cytomegalovirus-associated.

To note about this clone: What it binds is unknown.

TCRdb's copy holds only in-frame clones and misses some; the assay was immunoSEQ multiplex PCR. In the table there are 190,000 or so clones, more than 65% of which are singletons. The TCR originated in a woman aged 18-29 years in good health and CMV-seropositive. The specimen was PBMCs.

The CDR3: CASSLVRDMNTEAFF. In nucleotides, the CDR3 is TGTGCCAGCAGCTTGGTGAGAGACATGAACACTGAAGCTTTCTTT. The V and J genes are TRBV5-6 and TRBJ1-1, with D unresolved. Trimming stripped 0 bases from V and 0 bases from J, with 9 bases between. Germline V CDR1 and CDR2: SGHDT, YYEEEE. The CDR3 is 15 residues long.